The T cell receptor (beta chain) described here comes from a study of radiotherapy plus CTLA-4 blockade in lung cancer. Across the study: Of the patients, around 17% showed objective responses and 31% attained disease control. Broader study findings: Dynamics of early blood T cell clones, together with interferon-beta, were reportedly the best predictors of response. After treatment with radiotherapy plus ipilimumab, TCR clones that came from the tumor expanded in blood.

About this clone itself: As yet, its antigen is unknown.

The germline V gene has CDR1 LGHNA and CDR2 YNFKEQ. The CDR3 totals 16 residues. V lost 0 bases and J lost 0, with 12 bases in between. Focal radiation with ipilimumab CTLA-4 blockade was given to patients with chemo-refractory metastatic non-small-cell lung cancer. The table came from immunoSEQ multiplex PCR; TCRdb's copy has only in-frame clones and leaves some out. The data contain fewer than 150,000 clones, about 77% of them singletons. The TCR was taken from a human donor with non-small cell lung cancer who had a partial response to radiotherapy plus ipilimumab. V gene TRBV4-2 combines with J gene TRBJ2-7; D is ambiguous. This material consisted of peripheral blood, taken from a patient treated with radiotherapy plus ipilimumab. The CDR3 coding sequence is TGTGCCAGCAGCCAAGAAGTGACTCTAAGCTCCTACGAGCAGTACTTC. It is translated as CASSQEVTLSSYEQYF.